This T cell receptor (beta chain) was observed in a study of monozygotic twins with inflammatory bowel disease. Study conclusions and caveats: Telling apart the different T cell subtypes was not possible.

There are 16 residues in the CDR3. From germline, CDR1 is WSHSY and CDR2 SAAADI. TCRdb processed the 5' RACE reads again and assigns one entry to each CDR3 protein, with no DNA. Here the sample table reports roughly 200,000 distinct CDR3 sequences. With regard to this clonotype: No antigen is known for it.

The sequence was obtained from a human donor with ulcerative colitis or Crohn's disease, or a healthy co-twin of an affected twin (not recorded which). The genes are TRBV10-2 and TRBJ1-5; as DNA is missing, the TRBD1 call by TCRdb cannot be tested. Sequencing was performed on blood. This CDR3 reads CANSDGQGRSNQPQHF.